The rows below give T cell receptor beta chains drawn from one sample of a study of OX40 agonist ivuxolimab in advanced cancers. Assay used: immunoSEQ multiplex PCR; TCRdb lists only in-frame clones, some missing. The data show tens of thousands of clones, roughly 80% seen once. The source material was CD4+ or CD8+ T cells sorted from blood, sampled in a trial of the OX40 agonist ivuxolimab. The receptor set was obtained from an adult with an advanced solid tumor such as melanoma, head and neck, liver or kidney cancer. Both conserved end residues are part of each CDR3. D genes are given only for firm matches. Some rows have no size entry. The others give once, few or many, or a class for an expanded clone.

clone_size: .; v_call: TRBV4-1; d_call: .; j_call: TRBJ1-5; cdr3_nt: TGCGCCAGCAGCCAGGGGGGGCACAATCAGCCCCAGCATTTT; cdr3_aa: CASSQGGHNQPQHF
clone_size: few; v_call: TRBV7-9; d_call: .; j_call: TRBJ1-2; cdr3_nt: TGTGCCAGCAGCTTGACCCAGGACAGCCTAAACTATGGCTACACCTTC; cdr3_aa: CASSLTQDSLNYGYTF
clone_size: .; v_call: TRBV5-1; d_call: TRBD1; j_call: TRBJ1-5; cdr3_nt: TGCGCCAGCAGCCGGACAGGGAATCAGCCCCAGCATTTT; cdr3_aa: CASSRTGNQPQHF
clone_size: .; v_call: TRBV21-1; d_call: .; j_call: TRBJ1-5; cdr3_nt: TGTGCCAGCAGCCGCCGGGAGGCCCAGCATTTT; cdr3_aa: CASSRREAQHF
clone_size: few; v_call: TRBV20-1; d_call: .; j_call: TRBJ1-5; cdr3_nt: TGCAGTGCAGCACAGGGACAGCCCCAGCATTTT; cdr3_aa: CSAAQGQPQHF
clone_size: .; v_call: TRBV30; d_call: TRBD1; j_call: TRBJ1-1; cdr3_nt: TGTGCCTGGAGTGTATCCCGGACAGGGAATTTGGACACTGAAGCTTTCTTT; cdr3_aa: CAWSVSRTGNLDTEAFF
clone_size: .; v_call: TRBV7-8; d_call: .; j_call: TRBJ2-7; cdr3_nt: TGTGCCAGCAGCTTAGCAGCAGCAACCTACGAGCAGTACTTC; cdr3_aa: CASSLAAATYEQYF
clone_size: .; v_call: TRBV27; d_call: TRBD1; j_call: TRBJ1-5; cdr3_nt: TGTGCCAGCAGTCTCAGACAGGGCTATCAGCCCCAGCATTTT; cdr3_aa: CASSLRQGYQPQHF
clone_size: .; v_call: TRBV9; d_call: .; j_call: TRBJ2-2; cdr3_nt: TGTGCCAGCAGCCCCATCCCACAGAACACCGGGGAGCTGTTTTTT; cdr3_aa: CASSPIPQNTGELFF
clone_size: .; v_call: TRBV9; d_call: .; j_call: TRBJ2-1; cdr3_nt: TGTGCCAGCAGCTCCGGGGGCGGGGACTCCTACAATGAGCAGTTCTTC; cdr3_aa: CASSSGGGDSYNEQFF
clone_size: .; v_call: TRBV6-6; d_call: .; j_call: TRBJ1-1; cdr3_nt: TGTGCCAGCAGTTACTCCGCCAGGCGGGGGGACACTGAAGCTTTCTTT; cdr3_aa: CASSYSARRGDTEAFF
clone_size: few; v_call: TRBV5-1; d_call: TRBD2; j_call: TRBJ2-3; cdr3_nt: TGCGCCAGCAGGAGGGAGGGAGGGCTCACAGATACGCAGTATTTT; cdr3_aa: CASRREGGLTDTQYF
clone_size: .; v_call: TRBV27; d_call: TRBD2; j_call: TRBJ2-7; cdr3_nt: TGTGCCAGCAGCTCCCTCTTCAGCGGGAGCTTCCGAGAGCAGTACTTC; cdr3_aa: CASSSLFSGSFREQYF
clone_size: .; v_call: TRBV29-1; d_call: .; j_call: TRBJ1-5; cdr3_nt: TGCAGCAACCGCGGGCCTCCTGGAAATCAGCCCCAGCATTTT; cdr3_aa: CSNRGPPGNQPQHF
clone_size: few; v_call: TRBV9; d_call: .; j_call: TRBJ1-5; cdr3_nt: TGTGCCAGCAGCGTAGGGATGGATCAGCCCCAGCATTTT; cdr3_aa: CASSVGMDQPQHF
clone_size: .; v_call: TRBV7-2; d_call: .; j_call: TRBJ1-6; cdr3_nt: TGTGCCAGCAGCTTAGTCCCCCCCGAGCCCCTCCACTTT; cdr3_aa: CASSLVPPEPLHF
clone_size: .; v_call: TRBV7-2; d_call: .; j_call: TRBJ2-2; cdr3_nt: TGTGCCAGCAGCTCCAAGGGGTTAATCCCCGGGGAGCTGTTTTTT; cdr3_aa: CASSSKGLIPGELFF
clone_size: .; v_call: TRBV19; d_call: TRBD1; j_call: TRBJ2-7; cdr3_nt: TGTGCCACCTCCGACAGGGTAAGATCCTACGAGCAGTACTTC; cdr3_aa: CATSDRVRSYEQYF
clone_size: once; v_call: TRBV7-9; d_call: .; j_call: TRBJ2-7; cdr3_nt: TGTGCCAGCAGCTTAGCTGGGGCCCTTTCCTACGAGCAGTACTTC; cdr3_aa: CASSLAGALSYEQYF
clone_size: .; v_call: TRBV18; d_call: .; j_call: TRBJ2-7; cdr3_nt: TGTGCCAGCTCACCAAGAGTCAGCCCCGGGGAGCAGTACTTC; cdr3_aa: CASSPRVSPGEQYF
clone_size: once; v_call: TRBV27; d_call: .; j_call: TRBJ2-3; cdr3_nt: TGTGCCAGCAGTTTATTTAACAGTCCAGATACGCAGTATTTT; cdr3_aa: CASSLFNSPDTQYF
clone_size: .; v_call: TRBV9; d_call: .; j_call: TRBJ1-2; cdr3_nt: TGTGCCAGCAGCACCCTTCAGGGAACCTCCTATGGCTACACCTTC; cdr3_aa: CASSTLQGTSYGYTF
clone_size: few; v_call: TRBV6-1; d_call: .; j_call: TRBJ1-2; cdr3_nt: TGTGCCAGCAGCCAGGGAGCTAACTATGGCTACACCTTC; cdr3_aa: CASSQGANYGYTF
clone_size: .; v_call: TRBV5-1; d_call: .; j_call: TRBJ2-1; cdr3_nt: TGCGCCAGCATGTGGGACGGGCTTTTTGGTGAGCAGTTCTTC; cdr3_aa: CASMWDGLFGEQFF
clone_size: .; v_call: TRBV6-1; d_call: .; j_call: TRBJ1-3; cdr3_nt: TGTGCCACCTCCCCCGCGGGCGGCTCTGGAAACACCATATATTTT; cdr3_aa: CATSPAGGSGNTIYF
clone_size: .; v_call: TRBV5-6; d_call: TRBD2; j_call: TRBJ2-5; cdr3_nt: TGTGCCAGCAGCTTGGCCGGGGGGGCAGGAAAGACCCAGTACTTC; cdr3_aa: CASSLAGGAGKTQYF
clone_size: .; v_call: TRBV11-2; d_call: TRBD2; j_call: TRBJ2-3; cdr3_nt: TGTGCCAGCAGCTTAGGGACTAGCGGGAGAACTGATACGCAGTATTTT; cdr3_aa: CASSLGTSGRTDTQYF
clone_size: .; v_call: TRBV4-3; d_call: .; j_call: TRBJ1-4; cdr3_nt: TGCGCCAGCAGCCCACGACTAGTGGGAGAAAAACTGTTTTTT; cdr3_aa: CASSPRLVGEKLFF
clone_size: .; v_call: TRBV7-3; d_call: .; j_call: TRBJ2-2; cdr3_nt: TGTGCCAGCAGCTTTAGGGGCGACGTCGGGGAGCTGTTTTTT; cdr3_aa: CASSFRGDVGELFF
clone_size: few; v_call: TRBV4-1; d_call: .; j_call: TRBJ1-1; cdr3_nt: TGCGCCAGCAGCCAACCATCACGTGGTTTCACTGAAGCTTTCTTT; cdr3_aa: CASSQPSRGFTEAFF
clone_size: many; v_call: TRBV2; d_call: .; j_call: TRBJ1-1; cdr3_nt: TGTGCCAGCAGTGGAGGACCGCTCACTGAAGCTTTCTTT; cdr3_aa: CASSGGPLTEAFF
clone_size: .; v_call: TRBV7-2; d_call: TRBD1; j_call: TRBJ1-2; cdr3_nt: TGTGCCAGCAGCTTGGGACAGGGTGGCGGCTACACCTTC; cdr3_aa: CASSLGQGGGYTF
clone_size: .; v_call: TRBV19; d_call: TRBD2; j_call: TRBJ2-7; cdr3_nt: TGTGCCAGTAGTCTGACTAGCGGGGGCCACTACGAGCAGTACTTC; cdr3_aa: CASSLTSGGHYEQYF
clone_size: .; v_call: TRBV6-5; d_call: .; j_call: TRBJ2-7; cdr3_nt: TGTGCCAGCAGCGACATCGCCGCCGGACGGCAGTACTTC; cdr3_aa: CASSDIAAGRQYF
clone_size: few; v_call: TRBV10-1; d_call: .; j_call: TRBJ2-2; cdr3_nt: TGCGCCAGCAGTGAAACCGGGGAGCTGTTTTTT; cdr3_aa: CASSETGELFF
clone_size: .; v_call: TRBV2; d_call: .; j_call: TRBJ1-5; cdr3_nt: TGTGCCAGCAGCGCTGACAACAATCAGCCCCAGCATTTT; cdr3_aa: CASSADNNQPQHF
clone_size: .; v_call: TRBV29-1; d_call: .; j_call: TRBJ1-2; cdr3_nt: TGCAGCGTTGAAGAACCGTGGGGGGTCGAGGGTGGCTACACCTTC; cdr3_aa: CSVEEPWGVEGGYTF
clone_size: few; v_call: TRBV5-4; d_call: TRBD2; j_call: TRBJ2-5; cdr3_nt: TGTGCCAGCAGCTTAAAAGCGGGGGGGTTGAGGGAGACCCAGTACTTC; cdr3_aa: CASSLKAGGLRETQYF
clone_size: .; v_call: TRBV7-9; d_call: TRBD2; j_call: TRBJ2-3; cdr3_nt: TGTGCCAGCAGCCACCGACTAGCGGGGCTTATAGATACGCAGTATTTT; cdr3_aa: CASSHRLAGLIDTQYF
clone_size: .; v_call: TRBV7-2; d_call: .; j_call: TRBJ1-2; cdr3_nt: TGTGCCAGCAGCAACAGATTAGCTAACTATGGCTACACCTTC; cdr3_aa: CASSNRLANYGYTF
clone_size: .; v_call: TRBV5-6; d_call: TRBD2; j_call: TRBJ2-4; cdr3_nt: TGTGCCAGCAGCTTGCTTGGCGGGGGGAACAACATTCAGTACTTC; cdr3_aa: CASSLLGGGNNIQYF
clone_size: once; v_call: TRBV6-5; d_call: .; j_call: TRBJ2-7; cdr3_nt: TGTGCCAGCAACCTAGGAGCGTCTCAGCAGTACTTC; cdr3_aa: CASNLGASQQYF
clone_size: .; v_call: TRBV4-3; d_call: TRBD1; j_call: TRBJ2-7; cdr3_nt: TGCGCCAGCAGCCAAGATGTGGCGCAGGGGGTAAACGAGCAGTACTTC; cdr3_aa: CASSQDVAQGVNEQYF
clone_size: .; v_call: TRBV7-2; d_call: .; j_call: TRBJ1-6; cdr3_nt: TGTGCCAGCAGCCGAGAATTACAGGGTTATAATTCACCCCTCCACTTT; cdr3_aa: CASSRELQGYNSPLHF
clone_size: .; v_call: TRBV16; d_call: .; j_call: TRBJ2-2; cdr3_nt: TGTGCCAGCATCCCAACCGTCACCGGGGAGCTGTTTTTT; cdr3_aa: CASIPTVTGELFF
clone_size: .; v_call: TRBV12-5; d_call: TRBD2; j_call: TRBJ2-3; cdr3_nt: TGTGCTAGTGGTTTGGGACTAGCGCCCGGGGCGACAGATACGCAGTATTTT; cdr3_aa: CASGLGLAPGATDTQYF
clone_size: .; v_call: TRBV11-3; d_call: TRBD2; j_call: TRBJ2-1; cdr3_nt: TGTGCCAGCAGTTTTAGCGGGAGATCCAATGAGCAGTTCTTC; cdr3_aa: CASSFSGRSNEQFF
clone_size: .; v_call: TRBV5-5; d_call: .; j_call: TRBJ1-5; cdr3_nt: TGTGCCAGCAGCTCTCAAATGGTTCCAACGCAGCCCCAGCATTTT; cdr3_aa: CASSSQMVPTQPQHF
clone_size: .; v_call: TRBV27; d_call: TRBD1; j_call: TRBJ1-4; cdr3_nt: TGTGCCAGCAGTCAGACAGGGGGCGCGTCCCGCCCTGTTTTT; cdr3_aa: CASSQTGGASRPVF
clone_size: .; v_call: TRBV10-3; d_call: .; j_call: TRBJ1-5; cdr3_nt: TGTGCCATCAGTGAAATCGGTCAGCCCCAGCATTTT; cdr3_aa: CAISEIGQPQHF
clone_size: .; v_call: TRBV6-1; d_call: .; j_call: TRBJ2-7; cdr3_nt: TGTGCCAGCAGTGAAATGGGGGGCTACTACGAGCAGTACTTC; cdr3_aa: CASSEMGGYYEQYF
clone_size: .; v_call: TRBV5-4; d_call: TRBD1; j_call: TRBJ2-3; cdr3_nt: TGTGCCAGCAGCCAGGGACAGGGGAGCACAGATACGCAGTATTTT; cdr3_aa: CASSQGQGSTDTQYF
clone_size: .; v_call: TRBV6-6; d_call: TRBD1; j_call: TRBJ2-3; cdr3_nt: TGTGCCAGCAGACCCTACAGGGGCCGCCTAGATACGCAGTATTTT; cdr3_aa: CASRPYRGRLDTQYF
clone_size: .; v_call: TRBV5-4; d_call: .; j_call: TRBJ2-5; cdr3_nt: TGTGCCAGCAGCTACGACAGACAAGAGACCCAGTACTTC; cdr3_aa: CASSYDRQETQYF
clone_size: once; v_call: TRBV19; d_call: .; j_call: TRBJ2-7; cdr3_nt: TGTGCCAGTAGTGTGGGACACACCAGCTCCTACGAGCAGTACTTC; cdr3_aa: CASSVGHTSSYEQYF